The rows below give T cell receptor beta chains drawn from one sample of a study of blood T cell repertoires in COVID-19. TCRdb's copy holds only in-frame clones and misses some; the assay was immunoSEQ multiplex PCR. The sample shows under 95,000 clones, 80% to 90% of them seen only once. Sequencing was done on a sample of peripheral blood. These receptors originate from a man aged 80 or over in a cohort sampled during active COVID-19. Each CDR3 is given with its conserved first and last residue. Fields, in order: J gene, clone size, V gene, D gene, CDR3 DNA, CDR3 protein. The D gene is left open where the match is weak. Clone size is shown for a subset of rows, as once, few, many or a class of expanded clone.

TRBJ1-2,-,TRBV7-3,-,TGTGCCAGCAGCGCTACCGGGATCACCCGGGATGGCTACACCTTC,CASSATGITRDGYTF
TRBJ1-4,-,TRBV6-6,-,TGTGCCACCCAAGGCGGGCAAATTAATGAAAAACTGTTTTTT,CATQGGQINEKLFF
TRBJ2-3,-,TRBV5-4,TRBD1,TGTGCCAGCAGACCCGGGACAGGGGACACAGATACGCAGTATTTT,CASRPGTGDTDTQYF
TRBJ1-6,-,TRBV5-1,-,TGCGCCAGCAGCTTGGGGGCAGGGGATGGTTCACCCCTCCACTTT,CASSLGAGDGSPLHF
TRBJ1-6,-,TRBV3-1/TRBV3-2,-,TGTGCCAGCAGCCAAGTGGTGCAGGGGAATTCACCCCTCCACTTT,CASSQVVQGNSPLHF
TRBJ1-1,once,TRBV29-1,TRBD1,TGCAGCGTTGAAAGAGACAGGGTGCGCACTGAAGCTTTCTTT,CSVERDRVRTEAFF
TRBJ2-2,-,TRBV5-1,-,TGCGCCAGCAGCTCGGGGGAGTCTGGAGGGGAGCTGTTTTTT,CASSSGESGGELFF
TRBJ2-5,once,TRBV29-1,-,TGCAGCGTTGGCGGGGAGACCCAGTACTTC,CSVGGETQYF
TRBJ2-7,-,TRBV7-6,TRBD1,TGTGCCAGCAGCTTAGAGGACAGGGACTTCTACGAGCAGTACTTC,CASSLEDRDFYEQYF
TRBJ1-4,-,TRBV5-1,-,TGCGCCAGCAGCTCAGGGTGGACTAATGAAAAACTGTTTTTT,CASSSGWTNEKLFF
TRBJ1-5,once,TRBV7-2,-,TGTGCCAGCGGACGGGGTAGCAATCAGCCCCAGCATTTT,CASGRGSNQPQHF
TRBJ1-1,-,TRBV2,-,TGTGCCAGCAGTGAAGATGGGCCACTGGTCCAACCGTTT,CASSEDGPLVQPF
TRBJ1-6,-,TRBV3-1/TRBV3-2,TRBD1,TGTGCCAGCAGCCAACGTTGGACAGGGATAAATTCACCCCTCCACTTT,CASSQRWTGINSPLHF
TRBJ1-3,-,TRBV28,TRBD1,TGTGCCAGCAGTTTGAGGGGGCCTGGAAACACCATATATTTT,CASSLRGPGNTIYF
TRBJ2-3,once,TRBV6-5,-,TGTGCCAGCAGTTACTTCCGGGGGGATACGCAGTATTTT,CASSYFRGDTQYF
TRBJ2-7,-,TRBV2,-,TGTGCCAGCATGGAGGGGGCTCCCGAGCAGTACTTC,CASMEGAPEQYF
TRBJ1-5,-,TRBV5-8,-,TGTGCCAGCAGCTTGGTTCACGGGTTCAGCAATCAGCCCCAGCATTTT,CASSLVHGFSNQPQHF
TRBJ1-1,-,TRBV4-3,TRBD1,TGCGCCAGCAGCCAAGACGGACAGGGGGGAACTGAAGCTTTCTTT,CASSQDGQGGTEAFF
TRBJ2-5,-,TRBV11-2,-,TGTGCCAGCAGCTTAGGTGCGGGACCCGTGGAGACCCAGTACTTC,CASSLGAGPVETQYF
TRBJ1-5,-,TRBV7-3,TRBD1,TGTGCCAGCAGCACCGGGACAGGGTTACAGCCCCAGCATTTT,CASSTGTGLQPQHF
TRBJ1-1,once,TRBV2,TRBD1,TGTGCCAGCAGGGGCAGGGGGCAATCCACTGAAGCTTTCTTT,CASRGRGQSTEAFF
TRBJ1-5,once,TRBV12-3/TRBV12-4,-,TGTGCCAGCAGTTTAAGTAGATTCCAGCCCCAGCATTTT,CASSLSRFQPQHF
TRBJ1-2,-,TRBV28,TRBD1,TGTGCCAGCAGTTCACAGGGGTTAGGCTACACCTTC,CASSSQGLGYTF
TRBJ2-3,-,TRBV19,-,TGTGCCAGTAGTGGGCTGACCAGCACAGATACGCAGTATTTT,CASSGLTSTDTQYF
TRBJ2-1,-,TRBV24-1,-,TGTGCCACGCGGGACTTCCTCTACAATGAGCAGTTCTTC,CATRDFLYNEQFF
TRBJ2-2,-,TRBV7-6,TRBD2,TGTGCCAGCAGCTTAGGACTAGCGGGGGGCTCGAACACCGGGGAGCTGTTTTTT,CASSLGLAGGSNTGELFF
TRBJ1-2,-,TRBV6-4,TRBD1,TGTGCCAGCAGTGACTCGGAACAGGGGGCTGGGGGCTACACCTTC,CASSDSEQGAGGYTF
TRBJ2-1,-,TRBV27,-,TGTGCCAGCAGTTATGGTCTAGCAGTTGAGCAGTTCTTC,CASSYGLAVEQFF
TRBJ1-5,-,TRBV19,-,TGTGCCAGTAGTAACAGGGTTTTTCCCAATAGCAATCAGCCCCAGCATTTT,CASSNRVFPNSNQPQHF
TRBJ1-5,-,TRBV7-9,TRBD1,TGTGCCAGCAGCCGGGACAGGCAGGGCAATCAGCCCCAGCATTTT,CASSRDRQGNQPQHF
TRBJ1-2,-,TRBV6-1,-,TGTGCCAGCAGTGAATGGGGGGTCCAAATCTATGGCTACACCTTC,CASSEWGVQIYGYTF